This entry features one T cell receptor beta chain sequence. Its antigen is undetermined. This sample is part of a study of T-cell memory formation after mild COVID-19. The TCR alpha and TCR beta cDNA libraries, bearing sample barcodes and UMIs, were generated by 5'RACE using constant-segment primers. TCRdb reanalysed the 5' RACE reads using MiXCR and keeps one entry per CDR3 protein. The sample shows 110,000 or so distinct CDR3 sequences, around a fifth of them seen only once. Findings and limits, study-wide: Among CD4+ contracting clones, most were CM and EM, and CD8+ ones EMRA. A balance of CD4 and CD8 characterized clones contracting day 15 to 85, whereas later expanders leaned CD4+.

This CDR3 spans 15 amino acids. In germline, CDR1 is LGHNA, CDR2 YSLEER. The V segment lost 1 base and the J segment 6 bases; nucleotides outside the gene matches: 5. The sequenced sample consisted of PBMCs or a T cell subset sorted from them (not recorded which). The chain combines TRBV4-3 with TRBJ1-2; 10 bases fit TRBD1. The TCR comes from a man aged 18 to 30 who had mild COVID-19 (a few samples of this study predate the infection). Cell type and time point are not known. CDR3 nucleotides: TGCGCCAGCAGCCAAGTACCGGGACAGGGGAATGGCTACACCTTC. Translation gives CASSQVPGQGNGYTF.